The 13 T cell receptor beta chains below were found in one sample sequenced in a study of blood T cell repertoires in COVID-19. Profiled with immunoSEQ multiplex PCR; TCRdb holds only in-frame clones, not every one. The data show 250,000 to 350,000 clones, about 88% seen once. The material sequenced was peripheral blood. The receptors were gathered from a human donor with COVID-19, enrolled during active disease. The donor label of this sample is uncertain.

The rearrangement links TRBV5-4 to TRBJ1-6; 7 bases match TRBD1. CDR1 is SGHNT, CDR2 YYREEE, per germline (reference sequence). Germline trimming cut 0 bases from V and 9 bases from J; bases unmatched to any gene: 9. CDR3 length: 16 amino acids. CDR3 residues: CASSLEPQGGGSPLHF. DNA of the CDR3: TGTGCCAGCAGCTTGGAACCCCAGGGGGGAGGTTCACCCCTCCACTTT.

The V and J genes are TRBV28 and TRBJ1-2, with 8 positions matching TRBD1. Germline CDR1 and CDR2: MDHEN and SYDVKM. Trimming removed 3 bases from V and 7 bases from J; junction bases left unmatched: 13. The CDR3 extends over 16 amino acids. The DNA of the CDR3 is TGTGCCAGCAGTTTGACCGTTCAGGGGGCGCGGGGTGGCTACACCTTC. It encodes CASSLTVQGARGGYTF.

This clone was picked up one time. The chain has TRBV18 and TRBJ1-1; 7 bases fit TRBD1. The germline gives CDR1 KGHSH, CDR2 LQKENI. V shed 1 base, J shed 4 bases, and the junction held 12 bases outside the gene matches. CDR3 size: 17 residues. CDR3 loop: CASSPQVGGAFSTEAFF. Here the CDR3 DNA reads TGTGCCAGCTCACCACAGGTAGGGGGCGCATTCAGCACTGAAGCTTTCTTT.

The chain combines TRBV7-8 with TRBJ1-1, with 9 bases lining up with TRBD1. J was trimmed by 2 bases and V by 7 bases; bases with no gene match: 5. Germline CDR1 is SGHVS and CDR2 is FQNEAQ. The CDR3 has 14 residues. The CDR3 coding sequence is TGTGCCAGCACCAGGACAGGGGTAAACACTGAAGCTTTCTTT. It codes for CASTRTGVNTEAFF.

The chain joins TRBV27 to TRBJ1-2; 11 nucleotides agree with TRBD1. There are 14 residues in the CDR3. Germline trimming cut 7 bases from V and 4 bases from J; bases unmatched to any gene: 5. The germline CDR1 and CDR2 sequences are MNHEY and SMNVEV (reference sequence). DNA for the CDR3: TGTGCCAGCACCCCTGGGACAGGGGGCTATGGCTACACCTTC. Translated, it gives CASTPGTGGYGYTF.

The CDR3 sequence is CASSQVAGATGELFF. In DNA form, the CDR3 reads TGCGCCAGCAGCCAAGTAGCGGGAGCCACCGGGGAGCTGTTTTTT. The V call is TRBV5-1, the J call TRBJ2-2; 9 nucleotides agree with TRBD2. This CDR3 region has 15 residues. With V trimmed by 4 bases and J by 4 bases, 5 bases remained unmatched. CDR1 is SGHRS, CDR2 YFSETQ, per germline. Looking up the rest from reference TRBV5-1 and TRBJ2-2 gives the full variable domain: KAGVTQTPRYLIKTRGQQVTLSCSPISGHRSVSWYQQTPGQGLQFLFEYFSETQRNKGNFPGRFSGRQFSNSRSEMNVSTLELGDSALYLCASSQVAGATGELFFGEGSRLTVL.

The count of this clone is one. V gene TRBV9 combines with J gene TRBJ2-7, with D maybe TRBD1 (6 bases). This CDR3 region has 15 residues. Germline V CDR1 and CDR2: SGDLS, YYNGEE. The V gene lost 0 bases and the J gene lost 2 bases, with 12 bases spanning the gap. Here the CDR3 DNA reads TGTGCCAGCAGCGTAGTCGGGGACACAGCCTACGAGCAGTACTTC. Its translation: CASSVVGDTAYEQYF.

The V gene is TRBV5-5, the J gene TRBJ1-5; TRBD1 is a possible D gene (5 bases). V lost 4 bases to trimming and J lost 3 bases, with 14 bases between them. The germline gives CDR1 SGHKS, CDR2 YYEKEE (reference sequence). The CDR3 covers 15 residues. Here the CDR3 DNA reads TGTGCCAGCAGCCCGCAAACAGGCTACAATCAGCCCCAGCATTTT. This codes for CASSPQTGYNQPQHF.

This sequence joins TRBV3-1 (or the pseudogene TRBV3-2) and TRBJ2-1; 12 nucleotides match TRBD2. This CDR3 spans 15 amino acids. Trimming took 4 bases from V and 2 from J; bases not matched to a gene: 0. Per germline, CDR1 LGHDT and CDR2 YNNKEL (reference sequence). The CDR3 protein is CASSRTSGAYNEQFF. Written as DNA, the CDR3 is TGTGCCAGCAGCCGGACTAGCGGGGCCTACAATGAGCAGTTCTTC.

The table lists this clone with a few counts. The chain combines TRBV6-2 or TRBV6-3 with TRBJ2-1; D call uncertain. Trimming stripped 4 bases from V and 5 bases from J, with 18 bases between. Germline lookup yields CDR1 MNHEY and CDR2 SVGEGT. The CDR3 spans 16 residues. The CDR3 nucleotides read TGTGCCAGCAGTTTCCTCCTCCAACCGATAGACAATGAGCAGTTCTTC. This gives the protein CASSFLLQPIDNEQFF.

V is TRBV5-5 and J is TRBJ1-2; 11 positions agree with TRBD1. The ends lost 2 bases at V and 3 bases at J; junction bases unmatched: 12. Germline V gene sequence: CDR1 SGHKS, CDR2 YYEKEE (reference sequence). This CDR3 is 18 amino acids long. CDR3 sequence (DNA): TGTGCCAGCAGCTTTATACCGGGGACAGGGGGGTATTACTATGGCTACACCTTC. It yields the protein CASSFIPGTGGYYYGYTF.

The chain uses TRBV28 and TRBJ2-1; TRBD2 aligns across 8 bases. The germline V gene encodes CDR1 MDHEN and CDR2 SYDVKM. J gave up 4 bases and V 6 bases, and 20 bases lay outside the gene matches. CDR3 size: 19 residues. The CDR3 loop is CASSAQGLAGTAGYNEQFF. The DNA of the CDR3 is TGTGCCAGCAGCGCTCAGGGGCTAGCGGGTACCGCAGGTTACAATGAGCAGTTCTTC.

V usage is TRBV28 and J usage is TRBJ1-2, with TRBD1 as a possible D gene (5 bases). The CDR3 has 12 amino acids. Germline CDR1 MDHEN, CDR2 SYDVKM. V lost 4 bases and J 2 bases, leaving 5 bases between the germline ends. CDR3 in DNA: TGTGCCAGCAGTTCAGGGAACTATGGCTACACCTTC. It specifies CASSSGNYGYTF.